This T cell receptor beta chain comes out of a study of T cell changes during pregnancy in multiple sclerosis. Only in-frame clones appear in the TCRdb table, and some are missing; sequencing was by immunoSEQ multiplex PCR. The table includes about 53,000 clones, over 90% detected once. Trimming removed 0 bases from V and 3 bases from J, with 9 bases in between. Germline CDR1 MGHRA, CDR2 YSYEKL. The CDR3 is 14 residues long. V gene TRBV4-1 combines with J gene TRBJ2-7, with D tentatively TRBD1 (5 bases). The sequence was collected from a female donor with multiple sclerosis, enrolled in a pregnancy study. This sample comprised CD4+ T cells from peripheral blood mononuclear cells, obtained in the third trimester of pregnancy. The CDR3 spells CASSQETVSYEQYF. The CDR3 nucleotides are TGCGCCAGCAGCCAAGAGACAGTCAGCTACGAGCAGTACTTC.